The TCR beta chain under discussion was sequenced for a study of T cells expressing NK-cell markers. Study-level information: One of the eight sequenced donors was seronegative, whereas the other seven were HCMV-seropositive.

Whole-study results and caveats: Unclear, still, was the HCMV specificity of the expanded NKG2C+ T cell clones.

Of note for this clonotype: Its antigen is still unknown.

This CDR3 has 16 residues. CDR1 is SNHLY, CDR2 FYNNEI, per germline. TCRdb re-analyzed the 5' RACE reads; it lists each CDR3 protein once, without DNA. The repertoire shows 400,000 to 450,000 distinct CDR3 sequences; the top ten hold about 7.1%. This receptor was identified in a woman between 18 and 69 years old in good health. The chain uses TRBV2 and TRBJ2-1; the D call of TRBD2 rests on TCRdb alone, since no DNA is present to check it. The material sequenced was blood T cells: a sorted CD56 or NKG2C T cell subset, CD4+ or CD8+ T cells, or bulk PBMC T cells (not recorded which). The CDR3 loop is CASSPTSGKSYNEQFF.